This TCR beta chain derives from a study of CD8+ T cells in alopecia areata. From germline, CDR1 is SGHVS and CDR2 FQNEAQ. J was trimmed by 4 bases and V by 5 bases; bases with no gene match: 8. This CDR3 spans 15 amino acids. The table lists this clone with a few counts. Described treatment: oral pan-JAK inhibitor, 5-10 mg twice daily. Extracted RNA was reverse transcribed, and the resulting cDNA served as sequencing template. Profiled with immunoSEQ multiplex PCR; TCRdb holds only in-frame clones, not every one. The table shows about 42,000 clones, with about three fifths occurring only once. The V and J genes are TRBV7-8 and TRBJ1-2; 9 bases map to TRBD1. This TCR derives from a human donor with alopecia areata. The specimen comprised CD8+ T cells sorted from blood, sampled at week 4, from a patient treated with tofacitinib. For the CDR3, the DNA is TGTGCCAGCAGCCCCCGGGACAGGGTGTTCTATGGCTACACCTTC. This gives the protein CASSPRDRVFYGYTF.